This T cell receptor (beta chain) was identified during a study of blood T cell repertoires in COVID-19. Profiled with immunoSEQ multiplex PCR; TCRdb holds only in-frame clones, not every one. This sample has about 170,000 clones, with around nine tenths found just once. Trimming took 6 bases from V and 0 from J, leaving 11 bases between them. Germline lookup yields CDR1 SGDLS and CDR2 YYNGEE. CDR3 length: 14 amino acids. The material sequenced was peripheral blood. The clonotype comes from a man aged 70 or older with acute or convalescent COVID-19. The chain carries TRBV9 and TRBJ2-3, with TRBD2 as a possible D gene (6 bases). CDR3 sequence reads: CASMPGGSTDTQYF. The CDR3 region has the DNA TGTGCCAGCATGCCTGGGGGGAGCACAGATACGCAGTATTTT.